The 3 T cell receptor beta chains below all came from one sample that was sequenced in a study of metastatic and nonmetastatic thyroid tumors. MiXCR was used by TCRdb to re-call the PCR reads. The sample shows some 86,000 clones, about an eighth of them seen only once. Among the patients, none had received any treatment before thyroid surgery. The source material was tumor tissue. These receptors were obtained from a female donor with papillary thyroid cancer or a benign thyroid nodule (not recorded which). Some clones in this sample may be carry-over from other donors' samples.

Note on this clone: This may come from a read error, since a much larger clone is one base off. The CDR3 protein is CASSRSASQENQYF. CDR3 DNA: TGCGCCAGCAGCCGCTCAGCCAGCCAAGAGAACCAGTACTTC. J is TRBJ2-5 and V is TRBV5-1; D gene uncertain. The CDR3 sequence is 14 residues long. The V gene's germline CDR1 is SGHRS and CDR2 YFSETQ.

The genes are TRBV20-1 and TRBJ2-3; D is uncertain. Germline lookup yields CDR1 DFQATT and CDR2 SNEGSKA (reference sequence). Trimming removed 6 bases at V and 2 bases at J, with 12 bases between. This CDR3 contains 13 residues. The CDR3 region has the DNA TGCAGTGCGCCGACTGCCACCACAGATACGCAGTATTTT. This encodes CSAPTATTDTQYF.

The chain combines TRBV20-1 with TRBJ1-1; tentative D call: TRBD1 (6 bases). The CDR3 is 15 amino acids. The germline V gene has CDR1 DFQATT and CDR2 SNEGSKA (reference sequence). V was shortened by 3 bases and J by 3 bases, with 17 bases between the two germline ends. CDR3 sequence reads: CSASSVSGHHTEAFF. Written as DNA, the CDR3 is TGCAGTGCTAGTTCGGTATCGGGACACCACACTGAAGCTTTCTTT.